This passage covers 27 T cell receptor beta chains from one sample sequenced in a study of beta chain features in type 1 diabetes. As every portion of the isolated RNA was reverse transcribed, the sequencing read expressed TCRB transcripts. TCRdb's table, derived via immunoSEQ multiplex PCR, lists solely in-frame clones and lacks some. There are more than 550,000 clones in the sample; more than 12% occur only once, and less than 0.04% lies in the top ten. Their antigens are not known. Study-wide results and limits: Significant though moderate, a shortening of TCRB CDR3s appeared in all four CD4+ subsets of Type 1 diabetes patients.

The sample comprised naive CD4+ T cells from blood. These receptors were taken from a man aged 18 to 30 with type 1 diabetes.

Remarks on this clone: Distinct nucleotide sequences in the sample also encode this CDR3. The chain recombines TRBV18 with TRBJ1-1; a possible D gene is TRBD1 (6 bases). Germline CDR1 is KGHSH and CDR2 is LQKENI. This CDR3 has 15 residues. V was clipped by 3 bases and J by 0 bases, with 11 bases between them. The CDR3 loop is CASSPRGQLNTEAFF. The CDR3 DNA follows: TGTGCCAGCTCACCGCGTGGACAGTTGAACACTGAAGCTTTCTTT.

The table lists this clone with a few counts. V is TRBV7-2 and J is TRBJ1-6; 7 nucleotides align to TRBD1. The V gene end was trimmed by 7 bases and the J gene end by 7 bases; junction bases not matched to a gene: 7. CDR3 length: 14 residues. Germline-derived CDR1 and CDR2 are SGHTA and FQGNSA. The CDR3 here is CASTLGQLNSPLHF. In DNA, the CDR3 is TGTGCCAGCACCTTGGGACAGTTAAATTCACCCCTCCACTTT.

This clone has only a few counts. The rearrangement links TRBV9 to TRBJ1-6; 8 positions agree with TRBD1. The CDR3 sequence is 14 residues long. Germline CDR1 SGDLS, CDR2 YYNGEE. Trimming cost V 4 bases and J 7 bases; bases outside gene matches: 4. The CDR3 DNA follows: TGTGCCAGCAGCTACGGACAGGGAAATTCACCCCTCCACTTT. This gives the protein CASSYGQGNSPLHF.

The rearrangement links TRBV2 to TRBJ2-1; TRBD1 matches at 9 bases. Per germline, CDR1 SNHLY and CDR2 FYNNEI. Unmatched junction bases numbered 7, after V lost 4 bases and J lost 12 bases. This CDR3 has 13 residues. This CDR3 is CASSGTGDWAQFF. The DNA of the CDR3 is TGTGCCAGCAGTGGGACAGGGGATTGGGCGCAGTTCTTC.

The chain combines TRBV2 with TRBJ2-1, with D unresolved. The CDR3 totals 12 residues. Germline lookup yields CDR1 SNHLY and CDR2 FYNNEI. The ends were cut back, 6 bases at V and 7 bases at J, with 10 bases in the middle. CDR3 bases: TGTGCCAGCAGCCTCACCGGTAATGAGCAGTTCTTC. Protein product: CASSLTGNEQFF. Filled out from reference TRBV2 and TRBJ2-1, the complete variable domain reads EPEVTQTPSHQVTQMGQEVILRCVPISNHLYFYWYRQILGQKVEFLVSFYNNEISEKSEIFDDQFSVERPDGSNFTLKIRSTKLEDSAMYFCASSLTGNEQFFGPGTRLTVL.

This chain links TRBV28 with TRBJ1-1; 11 positions agree with TRBD1. Germline loops: CDR1 MDHEN, CDR2 SYDVKM. This CDR3 region has 16 residues. V lost 6 bases, J lost 2 bases, and 8 bases stayed unmatched. The CDR3 reads CASRGTGGYPNTEAFF. CDR3 coding DNA: TGTGCCAGCAGGGGGACAGGGGGTTATCCCAACACTGAAGCTTTCTTT.

About this clone: Other DNA sequences within the sample encode an identical CDR3. The CDR3 region is CASSPSGDTQYF. The CDR3 DNA sequence: TGTGCCAGCTCACCATCTGGGGATACGCAGTATTTT. The rearrangement uses TRBV18 and TRBJ2-3, with D uncertain. This CDR3 region has 12 residues. Between the trimmed V and J ends, which lost 2 bases and 6 bases, there was a span of 6 bases. The V gene's germline CDR1 is KGHSH and CDR2 LQKENI.

This rearrangement joins TRBV9 to TRBJ2-1, with D perhaps matching TRBD1 (5 bases). Trimming took off 0 bases at V and 0 bases at J, with 13 bases between the two ends. Germline V gene lookup returns CDR1 SGDLS and CDR2 YYNGEE. CDR3 length: 17 amino acids. The CDR3 reads CASSVEGADPSYNEQFF. The CDR3 DNA reads TGTGCCAGCAGCGTAGAAGGGGCAGATCCCTCCTACAATGAGCAGTTCTTC.

This clone has more than one count but fewer than ten. The chain's CDR3 is CASSWGTSGKETQYF. CDR3 in DNA: TGCGCCAGCAGCTGGGGGACTAGCGGGAAAGAGACCCAGTACTTC. The chain combines TRBV5-1 with TRBJ2-5, with 13 bases identical to TRBD2. This CDR3 comprises 15 residues. Per the germline V gene, CDR1 is SGHRS and CDR2 is YFSETQ. V was clipped by 3 bases and J by 3 bases; unmatched bases: 2.

This clone was found a few times. The chain carries TRBV15 and TRBJ1-2; the match to TRBD1 covers 10 bases. Germline lookup yields CDR1 LNHNV and CDR2 YYDKDF (reference sequence). Trimming cost V 2 bases and J 4 bases; bases outside gene matches: 7. The CDR3 length is 16 residues. CDR3 amino acids: CATSRSGTGAVYGYTF. The CDR3 DNA reads TGTGCCACCAGCAGATCCGGGACAGGGGCTGTCTATGGCTACACCTTC.

There are a few counts of this clone. The rearrangement uses TRBV25-1 and TRBJ2-3; no firm D call. This CDR3 is built from 14 residues. Trimming cost V 2 bases and J 4 bases, with 10 bases left between them. Germline V gene sequence: CDR1 MGHDK, CDR2 SYGVNS. DNA of the CDR3: TGTGCCAGCAGTGAAAGGGTTTTTGCAGATACGCAGTATTTT. It yields the protein CASSERVFADTQYF.

DNA for the CDR3: TGTGCCTGGACCCCAGGGGCGCCCACCGGGGAGCTGTTTTTT. Translation gives CAWTPGAPTGELFF. The chain has TRBV30 and TRBJ2-2; tentative D call: TRBD1 (6 bases). The CDR3 consists of 14 residues. V was shortened by 4 bases and J by 4 bases, with 13 bases between the two germline ends. CDR1 and CDR2 (germline): GTSNPN, SVGIG (reference sequence).

This rearrangement joins TRBV7-2 to TRBJ2-1; tentatively, D is TRBD2 (7 bases). The CDR3 runs 17 residues. CDR1 is SGHTA, CDR2 FQGNSA, per germline. V was pared by 5 bases and J by 1 base, with 18 bases between. The chain's CDR3 is CASSPGTAGASYNEQFF. DNA for the CDR3: TGTGCCAGCAGCCCCGGGACGGCGGGGGCGTCCTACAATGAGCAGTTCTTC.

There are a few counts of this clone. The gene calls are TRBV23-1 and TRBJ1-1, with D possibly TRBD1 on 6 matching bases. TRBV23-1 is treated as an ORF (open reading frame) with a function not yet certain. The CDR3 is made up of 15 amino acids. The V and J ends lost 2 bases and 6 bases respectively, with 16 bases between them. This CDR3 reads CASSQREGGRSEAFF. The CDR3 DNA reads TGCGCCAGCAGTCAACGTGAAGGGGGGAGATCTGAAGCTTTCTTT.

CDR3 sequence: CASSEPGQDLHNYGYTF. The DNA for the CDR3 is TGCGCCAGCAGCGAACCGGGACAGGATCTCCATAACTATGGCTACACCTTC. The rearrangement joins TRBV23-1 to TRBJ1-2, with 8 bases that match TRBD1. TRBV23-1 is classed as an ORF, of uncertain function. V trimming: 6 bases; J trimming: 1 base; junction bases outside the gene matches: 13. The CDR3 totals 17 residues.

This clone turned up a few times. The CDR3: CATSGQGYGYTF. The CDR3 region has the DNA TGTGCCACCAGCGGACAGGGGTATGGCTACACCTTC. This sequence joins TRBV15 and TRBJ1-2, with TRBD1 matching 9 bases. CDR3 length: 12 residues. The J segment lost 5 bases and the V segment lost 5 bases, leaving 0 bases of the junction unmatched. Germline loops: CDR1 LNHNV, CDR2 YYDKDF (reference sequence).

The rearrangement uses TRBV18 and TRBJ2-3; no clear D gene. Germline-derived CDR1 and CDR2 are KGHSH and LQKENI. The CDR3 spans 14 residues. Trimming stripped 4 bases from V and 2 bases from J, with 10 bases between. CDR3 in DNA: TGTGCCAGCTCACGAGGAATTCTCACAGATACGCAGTATTTT. Translated: CASSRGILTDTQYF.

This clone was observed a handful of times. The chain carries TRBV4-1 and TRBJ2-3; D tentatively fits TRBD1 or TRBD2 (5 bases each). V was trimmed by 3 bases and J by 6 bases, leaving 19 bases between them. The germline gives CDR1 MGHRA, CDR2 YSYEKL. This CDR3 spans 16 amino acids. The CDR3 spells CASSHRGRGAADTQYF. The CDR3 DNA reads as TGCGCCAGCAGCCATAGAGGACGGGGCGCAGCCGATACGCAGTATTTT.

Concerning this clone: This same CDR3 is encoded by further DNA sequences in the sample. The chain has TRBV5-6 and TRBJ2-5; TRBD2 matches 10 bases. CDR3 length equals 17 residues. Trimming took 2 bases from V and 5 from J; bases not matched to a gene: 12. Germline CDR1 and CDR2: SGHDT and YYEEEE. DNA of the CDR3: TGTGCCAGCAGCTTCCCAGCGGGAGGGCTGAGAGGGGAGACCCAGTACTTC. This translates into CASSFPAGGLRGETQYF. The variable domain in full, completed from reference TRBV5-6 and TRBJ2-5, reads DAGVTQSPTHLIKTRGQQVTLRCSPKSGHDTVSWYQQALGQGPQFIFQYYEEEERQRGNFPDRFSGHQFPNYSSELNVNALLLGDSALYLCASSFPAGGLRGETQYFGPGTRLLVL.

The chain joins TRBV30 to TRBJ2-6; 8 positions match TRBD1. V lost 5 bases, J lost 2 bases, and 5 bases stayed unmatched. CDR3 length: 15 residues. The V gene's germline CDR1 is GTSNPN and CDR2 SVGIG (reference sequence). Written as DNA, the CDR3 is TGTGCCTGGCAATTACAGGGGGCTGGGGCCAACGTCCTGACTTTC. This translates into CAWQLQGAGANVLTF.

Concerning this clone: This specimen includes other DNA sequences encoding the same CDR3. The V and J genes are TRBV18 and TRBJ2-7, with D possibly being TRBD2 (6 bases). CDR1 and CDR2 from the germline V gene are KGHSH and LQKENI. The CDR3 contains 15 residues. V shed 3 bases and J shed 0 bases, with 12 bases lying between them. CDR3 sequence: CASSPRAGSSYEQYF. CDR3 bases: TGTGCCAGCTCACCGCGGGCGGGAAGCTCCTACGAGCAGTACTTC. Together with reference TRBV18 and TRBJ2-7, the CDR3 gives the full variable domain: NAGVMQNPRHLVRRRGQEARLRCSPMKGHSHVYWYRQLPEEGLKFMVYLQKENIIDESGMPKERFSAEFPKEGPSILRIQQVVRGDSAAYFCASSPRAGSSYEQYFGPGTRLTVT.

The sample holds one count of this clone. The V and J genes are TRBV27 and TRBJ1-5, with 8 bases that match TRBD1. The CDR3 is 20 residues long. Germline V gene lookup returns CDR1 MNHEY and CDR2 SMNVEV (reference sequence). With V trimmed by 1 base and J by 2 bases, 16 bases remained unmatched. The CDR3 spells CASSLFGLTGEGEGNQPQHF. The CDR3 nucleotides are TGTGCCAGCAGTTTATTCGGTTTGACAGGGGAGGGTGAGGGCAATCAGCCCCAGCATTTT.

The gene calls are TRBV5-4 and TRBJ2-1; 7 nucleotides align to TRBD2. The J segment lost 8 bases and the V segment lost 1 base, leaving 9 bases of the junction unmatched. This CDR3 spans 15 amino acids. Looked up from germline, CDR1 is SGHNT and CDR2 is YYREEE (reference sequence). The CDR3 region is CASSLKRPSGDEQFF. CDR3 bases: TGTGCCAGCAGCTTGAAGCGGCCAAGCGGGGATGAGCAGTTCTTC.

The rearrangement joins TRBV27 to TRBJ1-2; 12 bases map to TRBD1. Germline CDR1 reads MNHEY; CDR2 reads SMNVEV (reference sequence). Unmatched junction bases numbered 2, after V lost 1 base and J lost 2 bases. CDR3 length: 16 amino acids. The DNA for the CDR3 is TGTGCCAGCAGTTTATGGGGACAGGGGGCGAACTATGGCTACACCTTC. Amino acid sequence: CASSLWGQGANYGYTF.

This chain joins TRBV18 and TRBJ2-1; TRBD1 matches 9 bases. CDR1 is KGHSH, CDR2 LQKENI, per germline. Trimming took 6 bases from V and 8 from J; bases not matched to a gene: 8. The CDR3 consists of 14 residues. This CDR3 reads CASSPGQGFHEQFF. CDR3 bases: TGTGCCAGCTCCCCCGGACAGGGGTTCCATGAGCAGTTCTTC.

This clone was counted between two and nine times. The chain uses TRBV6-5 and TRBJ1-2, with D uncertain. The CDR3 runs to 15 residues. V was trimmed by 7 bases and J by 6 bases, leaving 21 bases between them. The V gene's germline CDR1 is MNHEY and CDR2 SVGAGI. The CDR3 loop is CASTTRRVGIHGYTF. The CDR3 coding sequence is TGTGCCAGCACCACCCGGCGGGTCGGCATTCATGGCTACACCTTC.

There are a few counts of this clone. V usage is TRBV5-1 and J usage is TRBJ1-5; perhaps TRBD1 as D (6 bases). The ends were cut back, 0 bases at V and 0 bases at J, with 13 bases in the middle. The CDR3 is 17 residues long. The V gene's germline CDR1 is SGHRS and CDR2 YFSETQ. Written as DNA, the CDR3 is TGCGCCAGCAGCTTGGACGGTAAGGGGGATAGCAATCAGCCCCAGCATTTT. Protein sequence: CASSLDGKGDSNQPQHF.